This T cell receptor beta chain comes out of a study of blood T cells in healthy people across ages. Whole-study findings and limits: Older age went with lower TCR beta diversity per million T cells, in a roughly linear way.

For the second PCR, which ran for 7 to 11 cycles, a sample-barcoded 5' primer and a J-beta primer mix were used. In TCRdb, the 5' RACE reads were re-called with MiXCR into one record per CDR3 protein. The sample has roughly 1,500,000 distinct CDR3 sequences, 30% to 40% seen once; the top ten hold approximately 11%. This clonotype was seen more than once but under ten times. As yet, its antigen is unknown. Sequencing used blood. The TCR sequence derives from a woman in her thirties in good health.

CDR3 protein: CASGRGTSGSPRNEQFF. CDR3 nucleotides: TGTGCCAGCGGACGCGGGACTAGCGGGAGTCCTAGGAATGAGCAGTTCTTC. The chain recombines TRBV6-1 with TRBJ2-1, with 14 bases aligning to TRBD2. The V gene end was trimmed by 8 bases and the J gene end by 7 bases; junction bases not matched to a gene: 13. The CDR3 covers 17 residues. The V gene's germline CDR1 is MNHNS and CDR2 SASEGT.